The 14 T cell receptor beta chains listed next were all sequenced from one sample in a study of early T cells in non-severe SARS-CoV-2 infection. TCRdb passed the 5' RACE reads through MiXCR, listing each CDR3 protein once. The sample lists roughly 46,000 distinct CDR3 sequences; roughly a tenth were seen once. The sequenced sample was whole blood, obtained at baseline. Receptors were obtained from an adult who was a healthcare worker with PCR-confirmed SARS-CoV-2 infection or an uninfected control (not recorded which).

Ten or more counts support this clonotype. J is TRBJ2-3 and V is TRBV9; the match to TRBD1 covers 8 bases. V was clipped by 6 bases and J by 4 bases; unmatched bases: 7. The V gene's germline CDR1 is SGDLS and CDR2 YYNGEE. The CDR3 is made up of 14 amino acids. CDR3 residues: CASNQPGGADTQYF. The CDR3 coding sequence is TGTGCCAGCAACCAACCAGGGGGCGCAGATACGCAGTATTTT.

The gene calls are TRBV5-1 and TRBJ2-2, with D perhaps matching TRBD1 (6 bases). The V gene lost 1 base and the J gene lost 1 base, with 8 bases spanning the gap. Germline lookup yields CDR1 SGHRS and CDR2 YFSETQ. The CDR3 loop spans 15 amino acids. CDR3 DNA sequence: TGCGCCAGCAGCTTGACAGGGCAGAACACCGGGGAGCTGTTTTTT. Translating gives CASSLTGQNTGELFF.

In this sample, this clonotype turned up a few times. The J gene is TRBJ1-1, the V gene TRBV5-1; weak D call: TRBD1 (5 bases). The CDR3 length is 14 residues. Germline V gives CDR1 SGHRS, CDR2 YFSETQ. Deletions cut 3 bases from V and 1 base from J, with 10 bases between. CDR3 nucleotide sequence: TGCGCCAGCAGCTCCGGGACGGCGAACACTGAAGCTTTCTTT. This sequence encodes CASSSGTANTEAFF.

This clonotype has just a few counts. The chain employs TRBV7-7 and TRBJ2-5, with 7 positions matching TRBD1. The CDR3 has 13 amino acids. V was clipped by 8 bases and J by 0 bases; unmatched bases: 3. Germline V gene lookup returns CDR1 SSHAT and CDR2 FNYEAQ (reference sequence). The CDR3 DNA reads TGTGCCAGCGCCAGGGGGTACCAAGAGACCCAGTACTTC. Residues: CASARGYQETQYF. The full variable domain, rest sourced from reference TRBV7-7 and TRBJ2-5, is GAGVSQSPRYKVTKRGQDVTLRCDPISSHATLYWYQQALGQGPEFLTYFNYEAQPDKSGLPSDRFSAERPEGSISTLTIQRTEQRDSAMYRCASARGYQETQYFGPGTRLLVL.

This clonotype was seen only a few times. The V call is TRBV5-1, the J call TRBJ1-6; 7 nucleotides match TRBD1. V dropped 0 bases and J dropped 9; count of bases not matched to a gene: 6. In germline, CDR1 is SGHRS, CDR2 YFSETQ. The CDR3 consists of 15 residues. This CDR3 reads CASSLAGQDRSPLHF. Here the CDR3 DNA reads TGCGCCAGCAGCTTGGCAGGACAGGACCGTTCACCCCTCCACTTT.

This clonotype was seen repeatedly, ten times or more. Here the CDR3 reads CASSYSQAFSYEQYF. DNA for the CDR3: TGTGCCAGCAGTTACTCCCAGGCCTTCTCCTACGAGCAGTACTTC. The V gene is TRBV6-5, the J gene TRBJ2-7; D gene ambiguous. The CDR3 length is 15 residues. Trimming stripped 0 bases from V and 0 bases from J, with 9 bases between. Germline loops: CDR1 MNHEY, CDR2 SVGAGI.

This clonotype was detected ten times or more. The chain uses TRBV6-2 or TRBV6-3 and TRBJ2-1, with TRBD2 identical over 8 bases. CDR1 and CDR2 from the germline V gene are MNHEY and SVGEGT. This CDR3 region has 15 residues. J was trimmed by 5 bases and V by 6 bases; bases with no gene match: 9. The DNA for the CDR3 is TGTGCCAGCAGCGGGGGGGGAGCGGAAAACAATGAGCAGTTCTTC. It codes for CASSGGGAENNEQFF.

This chain links TRBV11-2 with TRBJ1-6, with D unclear. This CDR3 is 15 amino acids long. Germline CDR1 reads SGHAT; CDR2 reads FQNNGV. V lost 5 bases to trimming and J lost 2 bases, with 10 bases between them. The chain's CDR3 is CASSPGKTYNSPLHF. DNA of the CDR3: TGTGCCAGCAGCCCGGGCAAAACCTATAATTCACCCCTCCACTTT.

The CDR3 reads CASSPPGRHQPQHF. The CDR3 nucleotides read TGTGCCAGCAGTCCTCCAGGGCGGCATCAGCCCCAGCATTTT. This sequence joins TRBV27 and TRBJ1-5, with D possibly being TRBD1 (5 bases). Germline V gene lookup returns CDR1 MNHEY and CDR2 SMNVEV (reference sequence). The length of the CDR3 is 14 residues. Deletions cut 5 bases from V and 5 bases from J, with 13 bases between.

This clonotype was recorded at least ten times. The DNA of the CDR3 is TGTGCCAGCAGCTCTCGGACAGGGAGACAAGAGACCCAGTACTTC. It encodes CASSSRTGRQETQYF. The chain couples TRBV7-8 to TRBJ2-5, with TRBD1 matching over 8 bases. CDR3 length equals 15 residues. Germline V gene data show CDR1 as SGHVS and CDR2 as FQNEAQ. Trimming took 4 bases from V and 2 from J; bases not matched to a gene: 6.

The chain uses TRBV6-5 and TRBJ1-1; D gene ambiguous. The CDR3 totals 13 residues. The V end lost 2 bases, the J end lost 10 bases, and 14 bases lay between the germline ends. Germline V lookup: CDR1 MNHEY, CDR2 SVGAGI. The CDR3 is CASSYPGSPGAFF. The CDR3, as DNA: TGTGCCAGCAGTTACCCGGGGAGTCCTGGAGCTTTCTTT.

Remarks on this clonotype: The junction departs from the called germline gene at one end, perhaps through a read error. The chain has TRBV7-9 and TRBJ1-4, with a weak D call TRBD1 (6 bases). The CDR3 is 14 amino acids. The germline CDR1 and CDR2 sequences are SEHNR and FQNEAQ (reference sequence). The CDR3 loop reads CASSRGSANGKLFF. The CDR3 nucleotides read TGTGCCAGCAGCAGGGGGTCTGCCAATGGAAAACTGTTTTTT.

The V and J genes are TRBV7-2 and TRBJ2-6, with a weak D call TRBD1 (8 bases). Looked up from germline, CDR1 is SGHTA and CDR2 is FQGNSA. The germline V and J ends were trimmed by 5 bases and 0 bases, with 17 bases remaining between them. The CDR3 spans 18 residues. The CDR3 reads CASSPRGTGSSGANVLTF. The CDR3 DNA reads as TGTGCCAGCAGCCCGCGGGGGACAGGTAGCTCTGGGGCCAACGTCCTGACTTTC. The whole variable domain, remainder taken from reference TRBV7-2 and TRBJ2-6, is GAGVSQSPSNKVTEKGKDVELRCDPISGHTALYWYRQSLGQGLEFLIYFQGNSAPDKSGLPSDRFSAERTGGSVSTLTIQRTQQEDSAVYLCASSPRGTGSSGANVLTFGAGSRLTVL.

This clonotype turned up a few times. This rearrangement joins TRBV6-5 to TRBJ2-4; TRBD1 matches at 7 bases. Germline trimming cut 6 bases from V and 3 bases from J; bases unmatched to any gene: 14. The CDR3 consists of 17 residues. CDR1 is MNHEY, CDR2 SVGAGI, per germline. In DNA, the CDR3 is TGTGCCAGCAGCGCTCTCACAGGGGTCCGTGGCAAAAACATTCAGTACTTC. It encodes CASSALTGVRGKNIQYF.